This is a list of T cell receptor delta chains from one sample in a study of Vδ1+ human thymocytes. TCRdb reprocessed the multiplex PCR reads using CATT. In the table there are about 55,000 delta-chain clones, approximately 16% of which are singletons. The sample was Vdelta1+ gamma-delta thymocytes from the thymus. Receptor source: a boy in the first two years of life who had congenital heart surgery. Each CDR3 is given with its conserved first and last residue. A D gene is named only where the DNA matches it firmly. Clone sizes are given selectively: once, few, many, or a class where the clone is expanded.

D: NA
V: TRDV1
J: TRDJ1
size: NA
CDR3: CALGEYGVYTDKLIF
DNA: TGTGCTCTTGGGGAATATGGAGTGTACACCGATAAACTCATCTTT

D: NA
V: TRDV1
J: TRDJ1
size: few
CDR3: CALGECVSDKLIF
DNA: TGTGCTCTTGGGGAATGTGTATCCGATAAACTCATCTTT

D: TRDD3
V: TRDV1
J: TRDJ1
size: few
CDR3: CALGERPSGGYSDKLIF
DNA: TGTGCTCTTGGGGAGCGACCTTCTGGGGGATACTCTGATAAACTCATCTTT

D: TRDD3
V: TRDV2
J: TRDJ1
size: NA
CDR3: CACAPVLGDYTDKLIF
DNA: TGTGCCTGTGCCCCCGTACTGGGGGATTACACCGATAAACTCATCTTT

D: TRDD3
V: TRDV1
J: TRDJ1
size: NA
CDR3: CALGRWIPTGGPMDKLIF
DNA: TGTGCTCTTGGGAGGTGGATTCCCACTGGGGGACCAATGGATAAACTCATCTTT

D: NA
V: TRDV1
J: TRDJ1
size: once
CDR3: CALGELRGGSLLTSYTDKLIF
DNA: TGTGCTCTTGGGGAACTTCGGGGGGGAAGCCTTTTAACCTCTTACACCGATAAACTCATCTTT

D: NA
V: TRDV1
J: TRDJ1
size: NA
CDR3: CALGELGPGVVPATDKLIF
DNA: TGTGCTCTTGGGGAACTAGGTCCTGGCGTCGTCCCGGCCACCGATAAACTCATCTTT

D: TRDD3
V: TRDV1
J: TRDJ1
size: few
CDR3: CALGEPAPYEGDPIDKLIF
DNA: TGTGCTCTTGGGGAACCCGCCCCCTACGAGGGGGATCCTATCGATAAACTCATCTTT

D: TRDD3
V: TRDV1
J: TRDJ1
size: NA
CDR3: CALGEPGLPTAWGIRYTDKLIF
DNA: TGTGCTCTTGGGGAACCTGGCCTTCCTACGGCCTGGGGGATACGGTACACCGATAAACTCATCTTT

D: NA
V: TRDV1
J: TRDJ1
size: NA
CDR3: CALGVPLITGTNTDKLIF
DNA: TGTGCTCTTGGGGTTCCACTGATCACTGGGACCAACACCGATAAACTCATCTTT

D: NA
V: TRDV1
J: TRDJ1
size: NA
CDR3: CALGDVQGSLPWGSYTDKLIF
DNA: TGTGCTCTTGGGGACGTACAGGGTAGCCTACCCTGGGGCAGTTACACCGATAAACTCATCTTT

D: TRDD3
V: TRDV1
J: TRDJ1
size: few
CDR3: CALGTLPNSYGDTACDKLIF
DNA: TGTGCTCTTGGGACTCTACCCAATTCCTACGGGGATACGGCTTGCGATAAACTCATCTTT

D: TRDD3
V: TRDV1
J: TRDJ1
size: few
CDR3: CALGEPRALYWGIRGAKLIF
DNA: TGTGCTCTTGGGGAACCTAGAGCCCTGTACTGGGGGATACGCGGAGCTAAACTCATCTTT

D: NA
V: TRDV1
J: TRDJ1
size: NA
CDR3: CALGELVRDPRLFTTGLFSADKLIF
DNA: TGTGCTCTTGGGGAACTCGTTCGTGATCCTCGTCTCTTTACGACAGGGTTGTTCTCCGCCGATAAACTCATCTTT

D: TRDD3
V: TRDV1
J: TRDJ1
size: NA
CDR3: CALGPRKRDGGYCEGCTDKLIF
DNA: TGTGCTCTTGGGCCTCGCAAGAGGGATGGGGGATACTGTGAGGGTTGCACCGATAAACTCATCTTT

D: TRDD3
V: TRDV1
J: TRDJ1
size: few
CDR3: CALGEHVLEGLLTGGYLYTDKLIF
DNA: TGTGCTCTTGGGGAACACGTCCTAGAAGGGCTTCTAACTGGGGGATATCTGTACACCGATAAACTCATCTTT

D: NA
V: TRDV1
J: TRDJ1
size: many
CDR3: CALGEPPVLRRIYTDKLIF
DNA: TGTGCTCTTGGGGAACCCCCTGTCCTTCGTAGGATTTACACCGATAAACTCATCTTT

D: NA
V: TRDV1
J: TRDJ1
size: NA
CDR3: CALGEPPVGQPIFF
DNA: TGTGCTCTTGGGGAACCACCCGTAGGGCAACCCATTTTCTTT

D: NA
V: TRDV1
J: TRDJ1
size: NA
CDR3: CALGACLPTRGEYTDKLIF
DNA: TGTGCTCTTGGGGCGTGCCTCCCCACTCGGGGAGAGTACACCGATAAACTCATCTTT

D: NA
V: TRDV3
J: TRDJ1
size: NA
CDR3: CAFHLGYTDKLIF
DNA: TGTGCCTTCCACCTGGGGTACACCGACAAACTCATCTTT

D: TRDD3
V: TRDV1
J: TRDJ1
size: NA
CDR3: CALGESGVNWGPLYTDKLIF
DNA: TGTGCTCTTGGGGAATCCGGGGTGAACTGGGGACCACTGTACACCGATAAACTCATCTTT

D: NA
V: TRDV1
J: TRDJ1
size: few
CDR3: CALGDAPFLVLGGYTDKLIF
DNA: TGTGCTCTTGGGGATGCCCCCTTCCTCGTACTGGGGGGCTACACCGATAAACTCATCTTT

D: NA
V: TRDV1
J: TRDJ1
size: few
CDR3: CALGAPALLYSYNIYWGSRGTDKLIF
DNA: TGTGCTCTTGGGGCCCCGGCCTTACTCTATTCCTACAACATTTACTGGGGATCCCGAGGGACCGATAAACTCATCTTT

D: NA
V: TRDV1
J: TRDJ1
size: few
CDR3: CALGFFHVRFPVSGTDKLIF
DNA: TGTGCTCTTGGTTTTTTCCACGTTCGGTTCCCCGTTTCTGGGACCGATAAACTCATCTTT

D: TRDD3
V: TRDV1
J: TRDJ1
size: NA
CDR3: CALGEPSLYWGTAQYTDKLIF
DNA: TGTGCTCTTGGGGAACCTTCCCTCTACTGGGGGACTGCACAGTACACCGATAAACTCATCTTT

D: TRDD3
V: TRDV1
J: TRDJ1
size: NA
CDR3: CALGELFFPTYWGKYTDKLIF
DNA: TGTGCTCTTGGGGAACTCTTCTTTCCGACTTACTGGGGGAAGTACACCGATAAACTCATCTTT

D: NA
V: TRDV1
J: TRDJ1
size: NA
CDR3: CALGELVVYPKQYGVHTDKLIF
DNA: TGTGCTCTTGGGGAATTGGTTGTCTATCCCAAGCAGTACGGCGTACACACCGATAAACTCATCTTT